The clone carrying this T cell receptor (beta chain) has a handful of counts. This record belongs to a study of blood T cell repertoires in COVID-19. The assay was immunoSEQ multiplex PCR, and TCRdb's table has in-frame clones only and misses some. Of about 62,000 clones listed, 88% were seen once; the top ten hold around 1.3%. Germline V gene lookup returns CDR1 SNHLY and CDR2 FYNNEI. V gave up 0 bases and J gave up 9 bases, with 15 bases separating them. The CDR3 extends over 15 amino acids. Specimen: peripheral blood. The TCR comes from a woman in her sixties with acute or convalescent COVID-19. This chain joins TRBV2 and TRBJ1-5; D uncertain. The CDR3 coding sequence is TGTGCCAGCAGTGAAGCGCTGGCAGGCCCAGGGCCCCAGCATTTT. It yields the protein CASSEALAGPGPQHF.